Listed below are T cell receptor beta chains from one sample, sequenced in a study of cytomegalovirus exposure and HLA in healthy donors. Some clones are missing from TCRdb's copy, which holds only in-frame ones; the method was immunoSEQ multiplex PCR. The sample has approximately 140,000 clones; 75% to 85% are singletons. The sequenced sample was PBMCs. These TCRs come from a female donor in good health and CMV-seronegative. CDR3s include the opening cysteine and the closing phenylalanine or tryptophan. The D gene is left open where the match is weak. A row's size may be missing; if present it is once, few, many or a size class.

clone_size j_call v_call d_call cdr3_aa cdr3_nt
. TRBJ2-2 TRBV5-1 . CASSLIFRGRTGELFF TGCGCCAGCAGCTTGATTTTCAGGGGTAGGACCGGGGAGCTGTTTTTT
. TRBJ1-2 TRBV28 TRBD1 CASSMTGGVYGYTF TGTGCCAGCAGTATGACAGGGGGCGTATATGGCTACACCTTC
. TRBJ1-5 TRBV28 . CASSPQGVARSNQPQHF TGTGCCAGCAGTCCGCAGGGTGTCGCCCGTAGCAATCAGCCCCAGCATTTT
. TRBJ2-7 TRBV21-1 . CASSPRGRSYEQYF TGTGCCAGCAGCCCCAGAGGTCGGTCCTACGAGCAGTACTTC
. TRBJ2-6 TRBV5-1 TRBD1 CASSLGLQGAPSGANVLTF TGCGCCAGCAGCTTGGGTTTGCAGGGGGCGCCCTCTGGGGCCAACGTCCTGACTTTC
. TRBJ1-2 TRBV11-2 TRBD1 CASSSALDREGYGYTF TGTGCCAGCAGCTCGGCACTGGACAGGGAGGGGTATGGCTACACCTTC
. TRBJ1-1 TRBV15 TRBD1 CATSRAETGPTEAFF TGTGCCACCAGCAGAGCCGAGACAGGGCCCACTGAAGCTTTCTTT
few TRBJ1-1 TRBV2 TRBD1 CASSRQGGRPEAFF TGTGCCAGCAGTCGACAGGGTGGCAGGCCTGAAGCTTTCTTT
. TRBJ2-3 TRBV4-2 TRBD1 CASSPRQGRDTQYF TGTGCCAGCAGCCCCCGACAGGGGCGGGATACGCAGTATTTT
. TRBJ2-5 TRBV10-3 . CATGQKETQYF TGTGCCACTGGACAGAAAGAGACCCAGTACTTC
few TRBJ1-5 TRBV5-8 . CASSFIGNSNQPQHF TGTGCCAGCAGCTTTATTGGCAACAGCAATCAGCCCCAGCATTTT
. TRBJ1-1 TRBV18 . CASSVKNTEAFF TGTGCCAGCTCAGTCAAGAACACTGAAGCTTTCTTT
few TRBJ1-2 TRBV30 TRBD1 CAWRSTTGFWRYYGYTF TGTGCCTGGAGATCGACGACAGGGTTCTGGAGGTACTATGGCTACACCTTC
. TRBJ1-1 TRBV7-9 . CASSLAGGQGEAFF TGTGCCAGCAGCTTAGCGGGGGGGCAGGGTGAAGCTTTCTTT
. TRBJ2-3 TRBV7-9 TRBD2 CASSLGASGTTDTQYF TGTGCCAGCAGCTTAGGAGCTAGCGGGACCACAGATACGCAGTATTTT
. TRBJ2-3 TRBV10-3 . CAISSALKTDTQYF TGTGCCATCAGCTCAGCGCTCAAAACAGATACGCAGTATTTT
. TRBJ2-7 TRBV6-5 . CASGRQGTASYEQYF TGTGCCAGCGGACGTCAGGGGACGGCTTCCTACGAGCAGTACTTC